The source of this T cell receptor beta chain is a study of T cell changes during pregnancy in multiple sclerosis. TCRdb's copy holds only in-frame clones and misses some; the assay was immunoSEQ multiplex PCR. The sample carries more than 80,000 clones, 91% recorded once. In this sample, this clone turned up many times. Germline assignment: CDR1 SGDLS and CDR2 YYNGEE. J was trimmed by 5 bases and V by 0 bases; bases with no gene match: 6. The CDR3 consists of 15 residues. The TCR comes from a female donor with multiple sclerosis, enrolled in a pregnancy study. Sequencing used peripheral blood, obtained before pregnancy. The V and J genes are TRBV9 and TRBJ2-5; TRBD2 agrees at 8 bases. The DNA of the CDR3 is TGTGCCAGCAGCGTAGGTAACGGGAGGGGGGAGACCCAGTACTTC. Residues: CASSVGNGRGETQYF.